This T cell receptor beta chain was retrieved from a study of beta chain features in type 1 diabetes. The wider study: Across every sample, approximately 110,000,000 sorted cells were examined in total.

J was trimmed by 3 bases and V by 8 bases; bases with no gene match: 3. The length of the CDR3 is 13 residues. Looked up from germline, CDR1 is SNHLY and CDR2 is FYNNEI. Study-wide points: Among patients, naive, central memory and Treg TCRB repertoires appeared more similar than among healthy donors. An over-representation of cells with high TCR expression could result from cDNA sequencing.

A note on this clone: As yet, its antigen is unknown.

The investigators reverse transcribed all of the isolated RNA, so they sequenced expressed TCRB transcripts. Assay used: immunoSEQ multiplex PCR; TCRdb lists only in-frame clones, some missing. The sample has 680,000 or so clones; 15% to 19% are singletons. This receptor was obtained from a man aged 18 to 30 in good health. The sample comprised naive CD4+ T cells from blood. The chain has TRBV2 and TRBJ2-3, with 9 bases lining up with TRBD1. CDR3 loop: CASRTGVTDTQYF. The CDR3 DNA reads TGTGCCAGCCGGACAGGGGTAACAGATACGCAGTATTTT.